The clone carrying this T cell receptor (beta chain) was picked up many times. TCRdb's copy holds only in-frame clones and misses some; the assay was immunoSEQ multiplex PCR. This sample shows about 38,000 clones and no singletons; approximately 2.4% rests with the ten largest. The data were obtained in a study of T cells after posttransplantation cyclophosphamide. Trimming cost V 0 bases and J 7 bases, with 25 bases left between them. The germline V gene encodes CDR1 LNHDA and CDR2 SQIVND (reference sequence). The CDR3 runs to 19 residues. This TCR was recovered from a man in his fifties or sixties in good health, CMV-negative, and a related stem cell transplant donor. The sequenced sample was PBMCs. This chain uses TRBV19 with TRBJ1-5, with D tentatively TRBD1 (6 bases). For the CDR3, the DNA is TGTGCCAGTAGTATAGAATTTAGAGGGGGAGAGTTTTGGGGCCAGCCCCAGCATTTT. Its protein is CASSIEFRGGEFWGQPQHF.